This TCR beta chain is drawn from a study of T cells in Graves' hyperthyroidism and ophthalmopathy. The definition of stable Graves' hyperthyroidism was no ophthalmopathy progression within 18 months. The CDR3 regions of TCR beta were amplified from RNA transcripts. HTBI primers were employed in a first-round RT-PCR of the TCR CDR3. Via MiXCR, TCRdb re-called the multiplex PCR reads, giving one row per CDR3 protein. The repertoire consists of roughly 700,000 distinct CDR3 sequences, with 14% occurring once and the leading ten covering roughly a tenth. Trimming removed 1 base from V and 0 bases from J; junction bases left unmatched: 8. The length of the CDR3 is 17 residues. Germline loops: CDR1 LNHDA, CDR2 SQIVND (reference sequence).

This sequence originates from a woman between 18 and 29 years old with Graves' hyperthyroidism. J is TRBJ1-1 and V is TRBV19; 7 nucleotides line up with TRBD1. The specimen was blood. The CDR3 loop reads CASSIGDSFGMNTEAFF. In DNA, the CDR3 is TGTGCCAGTAGTATAGGGGACAGTTTTGGGATGAACACTGAAGCTTTCTTT.